Described below is a single T cell receptor beta chain sequence and its context. What it binds is not known. The data originate from a study of T cells after posttransplantation cyclophosphamide. Peripheral blood was collected from the related graft donor on the marrow donation day. The study's findings and limits: After PTCy, TRB diversity resembled that of CNI/methotrexate controls.

TCRdb's copy holds only in-frame clones and misses some; the assay was immunoSEQ multiplex PCR. The sample lists some 5,700 clones, roughly 98% occurring once. V was pared by 4 bases and J by 2 bases, with 9 bases of the junction left unmatched. Germline V lookup: CDR1 LNHDA, CDR2 SQIVND (reference sequence). The CDR3 length is 17 residues. The sequence came from a man aged 40-55 years in good health, CMV-negative, and a related stem cell transplant donor. The chain is built from TRBV19 and TRBJ1-2, with 11 positions matching TRBD1. Material for sequencing was memory CD4+ T cells sorted from PBMCs. The CDR3 sequence is CASSTWTGGILNYGYTF. The CDR3 DNA follows: TGTGCCAGTAGTACGTGGACAGGGGGCATCTTGAACTATGGCTACACCTTC.